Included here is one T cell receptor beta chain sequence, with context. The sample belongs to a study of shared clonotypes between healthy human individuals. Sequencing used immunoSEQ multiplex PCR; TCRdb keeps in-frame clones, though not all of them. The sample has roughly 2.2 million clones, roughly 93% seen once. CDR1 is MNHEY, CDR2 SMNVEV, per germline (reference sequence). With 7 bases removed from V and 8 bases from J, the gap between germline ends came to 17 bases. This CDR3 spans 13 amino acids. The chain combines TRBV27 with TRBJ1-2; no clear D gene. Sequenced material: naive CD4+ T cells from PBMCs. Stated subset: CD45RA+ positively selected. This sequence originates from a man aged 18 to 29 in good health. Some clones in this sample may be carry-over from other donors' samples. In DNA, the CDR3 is TGTGCCAGCACTGCGCGGCCGTTGGAGGGCTACACCTTC. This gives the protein CASTARPLEGYTF.